Presented here are 26 T cell receptor beta chains from one specimen sequenced in a study of blood T cells in healthy people across ages. It was with a sample-barcoded 5' primer and a J-beta primer mix that a second PCR of about 7 to 12 cycles was run. Using its own MiXCR run on the 5' RACE reads, TCRdb lists one record per CDR3 protein. This table holds around 1,900,000 distinct CDR3 sequences, about two fifths found once. Input material: blood. The receptors shown here come from a human donor in good health.

This clonotype was detected a few times. The rearrangement uses TRBV7-2 and TRBJ2-1; D unclear. This CDR3 has 14 residues. Trimming stripped 11 bases from V and 4 bases from J, with 18 bases between. Germline values: CDR1 SGHTA, CDR2 FQGNSA. The chain's CDR3 is CASLQSFGYNEQFF. The CDR3 DNA reads as TGTGCCTCACTTCAGAGCTTCGGATACAATGAGCAGTTCTTC.

Regarding this clonotype: A junction end diverges from the germline sequence, so it may reflect a read error. The V call is TRBV27, the J call TRBJ2-1; 10 positions agree with TRBD1. The CDR3 spans 17 residues. CDR1 and CDR2 from the germline V gene are MNHEY and SMNVEV (reference sequence). The CDR3 sequence is CTSSLSPGTGAYNEQFF. As DNA, the CDR3 is TGTACCAGCAGTTTATCTCCCGGGACAGGGGCCTACAATGAGCAGTTCTTC.

The chain recombines TRBV12-3 or TRBV12-4 with TRBJ1-1, with D tentatively TRBD1 (5 bases). The V end lost 9 bases, the J end lost 7 bases, and 30 bases lay between the germline ends. CDR3 length equals 17 residues. The CDR3 is CASKLRSARGFNGEAFF. The CDR3, as DNA: TGTGCCAGTAAATTAAGGTCAGCTCGGGGCTTTAATGGTGAAGCTTTCTTT.

This clonotype was seen a few times. The V gene is TRBV4-3, the J gene TRBJ1-4; a weak D match, TRBD1 (5 bases). CDR1 LGHNA and CDR2 YSLEER come from the germline V gene. V lost 1 base and J 0 bases, leaving 12 bases between the germline ends. This CDR3 is 17 amino acids long. The CDR3 nucleotides read TGCGCCAGCAGCCAAGTTATGGGGGGGTCAACTAATGAAAAACTGTTTTTT. It specifies CASSQVMGGSTNEKLFF.

The genes are TRBV4-1 and TRBJ2-1, with D hard to call. Trimming shortened V by 0 bases and J by 1 base, and 10 bases separated the two germline ends. This CDR3 is built from 16 residues. Germline CDR1 is MGHRA and CDR2 is YSYEKL. The CDR3 DNA reads as TGCGCCAGCAGCCAAGAGGCTAGGTTTTCCTACAATGAGCAGTTCTTC. This sequence encodes CASSQEARFSYNEQFF.

This chain joins TRBV2 and TRBJ2-1, with 10 bases matching TRBD2. The CDR3 runs 16 residues. V gave up 3 bases and J gave up 1 base; unmatched junction bases: 3. Germline V gives CDR1 SNHLY, CDR2 FYNNEI. CDR3 sequence reads: CASSDYSGGSYNEQFF. DNA for the CDR3: TGTGCCAGCAGTGATTATAGCGGGGGGTCCTACAATGAGCAGTTCTTC. The whole variable domain, filled in from reference TRBV2 and TRBJ2-1, reads EPEVTQTPSHQVTQMGQEVILRCVPISNHLYFYWYRQILGQKVEFLVSFYNNEISEKSEIFDDQFSVERPDGSNFTLKIRSTKLEDSAMYFCASSDYSGGSYNEQFFGPGTRLTVL.

This chain links TRBV6-5 with TRBJ2-4; D is perhaps TRBD2 (5 bases). The CDR3 spans 15 residues. The V gene lost 4 bases and the J gene lost 13 bases, with 23 bases spanning the gap. Germline lookup yields CDR1 MNHEY and CDR2 SVGAGI. Here the CDR3 DNA reads TGTGCCAGCAGTTCGCTTGAGGGTGGCCCCTACGGGCAGTACTTC. Amino acid sequence: CASSSLEGGPYGQYF.

This clonotype was picked up a small number of times. V is TRBV7-8 and J is TRBJ2-1; the D is unclear. Looked up from germline, CDR1 is SGHVS and CDR2 is FQNEAQ. CDR3 length: 13 residues. The V end was cut by 1 base, the J end by 13 bases, with 14 bases between. CDR3 sequence reads: CASSLVNSGHQFF. The CDR3 DNA reads as TGTGCCAGCAGCTTAGTAAATTCGGGCCATCAGTTCTTC.

This clonotype has a handful of counts. V is TRBV6-5 and J is TRBJ2-7; 9 bases map to TRBD1. In germline, CDR1 is MNHEY, CDR2 SVGAGI. Trimming cost V 5 bases and J 3 bases; bases outside gene matches: 8. The CDR3 loop spans 15 amino acids. The CDR3 reads CASSKPGQGYYEQYF. In nucleotides, the CDR3 is TGTGCCAGCAGTAAACCGGGACAGGGATACTACGAGCAGTACTTC.

The genes are TRBV5-4 and TRBJ1-6; D unresolved. V lost 1 base and J 5 bases, leaving 7 bases between the germline ends. The length of the CDR3 is 14 residues. Germline V gene lookup returns CDR1 SGHNT and CDR2 YYREEE (reference sequence). This CDR3 is CASSLYNHNSPLHF. The CDR3 DNA reads TGTGCCAGCAGCTTGTACAATCATAATTCACCCCTCCACTTT.

The rearrangement links TRBV20-1 to TRBJ1-4; 7 bases line up with TRBD1. Looked up from germline, CDR1 is DFQATT and CDR2 is SNEGSKA (reference sequence). The CDR3 contains 12 residues. The CDR3 DNA reads TGCGGATTAACAGGGGTCAATGAAAAACTGTTTTTT. Translated, it gives CGLTGVNEKLFF.

The chain is built from TRBV20-1 and TRBJ1-2; a weak D match, TRBD1 (5 bases). The germline V gene encodes CDR1 DFQATT and CDR2 SNEGSKA (reference sequence). The CDR3 has 13 amino acids. Trimming stripped 3 bases from V and 0 bases from J, with 8 bases between. In nucleotides, the CDR3 is TGCAGTGCTAGTTGGGACGCTAACTATGGCTACACCTTC. It yields the protein CSASWDANYGYTF.

This clonotype was detected ten times or more. This chain uses TRBV12-3 or TRBV12-4 with TRBJ2-5; D is undetermined. The CDR3 totals 11 residues. V lost 6 bases and J lost 3, with 5 bases in between. As DNA, the CDR3 is TGTGCCAGCAGGGCGGAAGAGACCCAGTACTTC. Its translation is CASRAEETQYF.

V usage is TRBV18 and J usage is TRBJ2-3; 13 bases line up with TRBD2. The germline V gene encodes CDR1 KGHSH and CDR2 LQKENI. The trim removed 5 bases at V and 1 base at J, leaving 6 bases unmatched. This CDR3 contains 17 residues. The CDR3 DNA sequence: TGTGCCAGCTCATCCTGGACTAGCGGGGGCCGCACAGATACGCAGTATTTT. The encoded protein is CASSSWTSGGRTDTQYF.

This clonotype was seen at least ten times. This chain connects TRBV27 to TRBJ2-3; D remains ambiguous. In germline, CDR1 is MNHEY, CDR2 SMNVEV (reference sequence). Between the trimmed V and J ends, which lost 6 bases and 1 base, there was a span of 5 bases. There are 12 residues in the CDR3. CDR3 DNA: TGTGCCAGCAGCCACGGCACAGATACGCAGTATTTT. Translated: CASSHGTDTQYF.

V is TRBV11-2 and J is TRBJ2-4; 8 bases map to TRBD2. Germline values: CDR1 SGHAT, CDR2 FQNNGV. With V trimmed by 5 bases and J by 0 bases, 21 bases remained unmatched. CDR3 length equals 21 residues. CDR3 sequence (DNA): TGTGCCAGCAGCCCCACAATGGGGCGGGGGGCGACATTACTAGCCAAAAACATTCAGTACTTC. Translating gives CASSPTMGRGATLLAKNIQYF. The complete variable domain, with remaining parts taken from reference TRBV11-2 and TRBJ2-4, reads EAGVAQSPRYKIIEKRQSVAFWCNPISGHATLYWYQQILGQGPKLLIQFQNNGVVDDSQLPKDRFSAERLKGVDSTLKIQPAKLEDSAVYLCASSPTMGRGATLLAKNIQYFGAGTRLSVL.

This clonotype occurred a few times. The rearrangement links TRBV5-6 to TRBJ2-1; TRBD2 aligns across 11 bases. CDR3 length: 16 residues. Losses at the gene ends were 3 bases for V and 5 bases for J; bases not matched to a gene: 7. Germline lookup yields CDR1 SGHDT and CDR2 YYEEEE. This CDR3 reads CASSYLAGGPDNEQFF. For the CDR3, the DNA is TGTGCCAGCAGCTACTTAGCGGGGGGGCCCGACAATGAGCAGTTCTTC.

The chain couples TRBV2 to TRBJ2-7; 8 bases agree with TRBD1. CDR3 length: 15 amino acids. Germline V gene lookup returns CDR1 SNHLY and CDR2 FYNNEI. With 8 bases clipped from V and 0 bases from J, the junction kept 9 bases outside the gene matches. CDR3 nucleotides: TGTGCCAGCCTTAAGGACAGGGCAAGCTCCTACGAGCAGTACTTC. It specifies CASLKDRASSYEQYF.

The chain has TRBV4-3 and TRBJ1-2, with D perhaps matching TRBD1 (6 bases). This CDR3 comprises 16 residues. Trimming removed 2 bases from V and 6 bases from J, with 19 bases in between. Germline V lookup: CDR1 LGHNA, CDR2 YSLEER. This CDR3 is CASSQRLGGTGDGYTF. The CDR3 DNA reads as TGCGCCAGCAGCCAACGATTAGGGGGTACTGGTGATGGCTACACCTTC.

This clonotype came up a few times. Here the CDR3 reads CASSLGGRSTGELFF. Written as DNA, the CDR3 is TGTGCCAGCAGCTTAGGCGGGCGGAGCACCGGGGAGCTGTTTTTT. V usage is TRBV11-3 and J usage is TRBJ2-2, with a weak D call TRBD2 (5 bases). The V end lost 1 base, the J end lost 4 bases, and 10 bases lay between the germline ends. The germline V gene has CDR1 SGHNT and CDR2 YENEEA. The CDR3 has 15 residues. The full variable domain, its missing parts supplied by reference TRBV11-3 and TRBJ2-2, is EAGVVQSPRYKIIEKKQPVAFWCNPISGHNTLYWYLQNLGQGPELLIRYENEEAVDDSQLPKDRFSAERLKGVDSTLKIQPAELGDSAVYLCASSLGGRSTGELFFGEGSRLTVL.

About this clonotype itself: A read error may be the cause here, since a much bigger clone is one base away. The gene calls are TRBV5-1 and TRBJ2-1; no definite D call. Judging by the DNA end, TRBJ2-7 fits better; the J call may be wrong. The CDR3 runs 16 residues. CDR1 and CDR2 (germline): SGHRS, YFSETQ. The CDR3, as DNA: TGCGCCAGCAGCTTGGAACCAGGTAGCTCCTACAATGAGCAGTACTTC. Translated, it gives CASSLEPGSSYNEQYF.

This clonotype appeared a few times. The V call is TRBV7-9, the J call TRBJ2-5, with D possibly being TRBD1 or TRBD2 (5 bases each). This CDR3 region has 15 residues. Trimming pared 5 bases from V and 3 bases from J, leaving 16 bases between. Per the germline V gene, CDR1 is SEHNR and CDR2 is FQNEAQ (reference sequence). The CDR3 is CASSPPTGTEETQYF. In nucleotides, the CDR3 is TGTGCCAGCAGCCCCCCTACTGGGACGGAAGAGACCCAGTACTTC.

The gene calls are TRBV18 and TRBJ2-1; D is ambiguous. V lost 3 bases to trimming and J lost 3 bases, with 15 bases between them. Germline V gives CDR1 KGHSH, CDR2 LQKENI. CDR3 length equals 16 residues. The DNA for the CDR3 is TGTGCCAGCTCACCCGAGCCCACGGCAGACTACAATGAGCAGTTCTTC. Its translation: CASSPEPTADYNEQFF.

The V gene is TRBV7-2, the J gene TRBJ2-1, with D possibly TRBD2 on 5 matching bases. The germline V gene encodes CDR1 SGHTA and CDR2 FQGNSA. Trimming shortened V by 5 bases and J by 9 bases, and 17 bases separated the two germline ends. This CDR3 contains 14 residues. This CDR3 is CASSPGPTRVEQFF. The CDR3 DNA follows: TGTGCCAGCAGCCCCGGACCCACTAGAGTTGAGCAGTTCTTC.

V and J are TRBV7-2 and TRBJ1-1, with 8 bases fitting TRBD1. From germline, CDR1 is SGHTA and CDR2 FQGNSA. Unmatched junction bases numbered 5, after V lost 5 bases and J lost 0 bases. This CDR3 is 15 amino acids long. The CDR3 is CASSIRQGMNTEAFF. CDR3 DNA: TGTGCCAGCAGCATCCGACAGGGGATGAACACTGAAGCTTTCTTT. Combining the CDR3 with reference TRBV7-2 and TRBJ1-1 gives the whole variable domain GAGVSQSPSNKVTEKGKDVELRCDPISGHTALYWYRQSLGQGLEFLIYFQGNSAPDKSGLPSDRFSAERTGGSVSTLTIQRTQQEDSAVYLCASSIRQGMNTEAFFGQGTRLTVV.

The chain couples TRBV20-1 to TRBJ2-3; 8 positions match TRBD2. This CDR3 is 13 amino acids long. Germline V gene sequence: CDR1 DFQATT, CDR2 SNEGSKA (reference sequence). V shed 8 bases and J 2 bases; nucleotides not matched to a gene: 6. The CDR3 DNA sequence: TGCAGTCCCATGCGGGGGGCCACAGATACGCAGTATTTT. Protein sequence: CSPMRGATDTQYF.